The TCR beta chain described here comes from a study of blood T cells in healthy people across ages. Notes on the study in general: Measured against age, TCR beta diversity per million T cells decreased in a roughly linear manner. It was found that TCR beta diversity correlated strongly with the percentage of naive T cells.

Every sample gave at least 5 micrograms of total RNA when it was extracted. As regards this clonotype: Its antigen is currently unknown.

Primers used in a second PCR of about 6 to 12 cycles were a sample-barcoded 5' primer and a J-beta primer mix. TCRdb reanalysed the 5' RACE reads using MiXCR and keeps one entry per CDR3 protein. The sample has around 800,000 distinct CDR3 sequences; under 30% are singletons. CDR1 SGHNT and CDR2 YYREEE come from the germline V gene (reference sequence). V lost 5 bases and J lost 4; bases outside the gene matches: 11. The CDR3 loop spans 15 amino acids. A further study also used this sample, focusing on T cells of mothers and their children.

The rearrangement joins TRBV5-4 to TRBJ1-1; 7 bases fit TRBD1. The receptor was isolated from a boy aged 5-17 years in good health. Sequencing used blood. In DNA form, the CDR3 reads TGTGCCAGCAGGGGAGGGACAGACTATCCCACTGAAGCTTTCTTT. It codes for CASRGGTDYPTEAFF.